Below are 14 T cell receptor beta chains sequenced from a single sample in a study of T cells after yellow fever vaccination. Using its own MiXCR run on the 5' RACE reads, TCRdb lists one record per CDR3 protein. The table has 120,000 or so distinct CDR3 sequences, approximately 9% seen once. The material was CD8+ T cells sorted from PBMCs, obtained on the day of the yellow fever booster vaccination. The receptor set was obtained from a man in his late teens or twenties who received the YFV17D yellow fever vaccine.

V and J are TRBV29-1 and TRBJ2-1; D may be TRBD1 (6 bases). The CDR3 runs 12 residues. CDR1 SQVTM and CDR2 ANQGSEA come from the germline V gene. The V end lost 4 bases, the J end lost 6 bases, and 10 bases lay between the germline ends. The DNA for the CDR3 is TGCAGCGTTGCCAGGGGAAGCAATGAGCAGTTCTTC. Translation gives CSVARGSNEQFF.

This clonotype has just a few counts. The gene calls are TRBV7-2 and TRBJ2-7; D perhaps matches TRBD1 (6 bases). CDR3 size: 13 residues. Trimming left V 5 bases short and J 6 bases short, with 14 bases between. Germline loops: CDR1 SGHTA, CDR2 FQGNSA. The CDR3 spells CASSPSGAAEQYV. The CDR3 DNA follows: TGTGCCAGCAGCCCTTCAGGGGCTGCCGAGCAGTACGTC.

This clonotype turned up a few times. This chain links TRBV6-4 with TRBJ2-3; 9 bases fit TRBD2. The J segment lost 4 bases and the V segment lost 0 bases, leaving 2 bases of the junction unmatched. This CDR3 region has 15 residues. Germline CDR1 MRHNA, CDR2 SNTAGT. The CDR3 loop reads CASSDSGGGADTQYF. CDR3 sequence (DNA): TGTGCCAGCAGTGACTCAGGCGGGGGGGCAGATACGCAGTATTTT.

This chain links TRBV10-3 with TRBJ2-2, with 7 bases that match TRBD1. Trimming at V came to 7 bases and at J to 5 bases, leaving 13 bases not matched to a gene. Germline V gene sequence: CDR1 ENHRY, CDR2 SYGVKD. The CDR3 covers 16 residues. Here the CDR3 DNA reads TGTGCCATCACTAGAACAGGGGAAATAGGAACCGGGGAGCTGTTTTTT. Translating it yields CAITRTGEIGTGELFF.

This sequence joins TRBV5-5 and TRBJ2-7; TRBD1 aligns across 11 bases. In germline, CDR1 is SGHKS, CDR2 YYEKEE (reference sequence). The CDR3 sequence is 14 residues long. The junction had 10 bases not matched to a gene; V was cut back by 7 bases and J by 7 bases. CDR3 bases: TGTGCCAGCCAAACCGGGACAGGGGGGCGGGAGCAGTACGTC. Translated, it gives CASQTGTGGREQYV.

This clonotype was recorded a few times. The gene calls are TRBV9 and TRBJ2-5; tentative D call: TRBD1 (6 bases). Germline V gives CDR1 SGDLS, CDR2 YYNGEE. V was clipped by 0 bases and J by 7 bases, with 16 bases between them. The length of the CDR3 is 15 residues. DNA of the CDR3: TGTGCCAGCAGCGTAGATCCAGGGGCCCCGGGGACCCAGTACTTC. It encodes CASSVDPGAPGTQYF.

The V call is TRBV29-1, the J call TRBJ2-3, with TRBD2 matching 10 bases. The V gene end was trimmed by 6 bases and the J gene end by 5 bases; junction bases not matched to a gene: 5. Germline CDR1 reads SQVTM; CDR2 reads ANQGSEA. This CDR3 contains 13 residues. The CDR3 is CSVLAGDGDTQYF. The CDR3 DNA sequence: TGCAGCGTCCTAGCGGGGGACGGAGATACGCAGTATTTT.

This clonotype was picked up a small number of times. The chain is built from TRBV7-9 and TRBJ2-5, with 7 bases fitting TRBD1. V lost 4 bases to trimming and J lost 2 bases; unmatched junction nucleotides: 7. The CDR3 length is 15 residues. Germline CDR1 and CDR2: SEHNR and FQNEAQ (reference sequence). CDR3 residues: CASSSPGQNQETQYF. CDR3 nucleotides: TGTGCCAGCAGCTCCCCGGGACAGAATCAAGAGACCCAGTACTTC.

The rearrangement uses TRBV30 and TRBJ2-5; no reliable D call. Trimming stripped 0 bases from V and 1 base from J, with 6 bases between. The CDR3 spans 13 residues. Germline CDR1 GTSNPN, CDR2 SVGIG (reference sequence). Written as DNA, the CDR3 is TGTGCCTGGAGTGTAAACACCCAAGAGACCCAGTACTTC. Translating gives CAWSVNTQETQYF.

The chain uses TRBV19 and TRBJ2-7; the D call may be TRBD1 or TRBD2 (6 bases each). V lost 7 bases and J 2 bases, leaving 18 bases between the germline ends. Germline assignment: CDR1 LNHDA and CDR2 SQIVND (reference sequence). This CDR3 comprises 15 residues. As DNA, the CDR3 is TGTGCCAGTACTCCTAGGGGGGATGCCCCCTACGAGCAGTACTTC. The encoded protein is CASTPRGDAPYEQYF.

This clonotype was observed a handful of times. The chain employs TRBV29-1 and TRBJ2-3, with D possibly TRBD2 on 5 matching bases. This CDR3 has 13 residues. V was trimmed by 6 bases and J by 3 bases, leaving 13 bases between them. CDR1 SQVTM and CDR2 ANQGSEA come from the germline V gene. The CDR3 loop reads CSVRESWTDTQYF. DNA for the CDR3: TGCAGCGTGAGGGAATCGTGGACAGATACGCAGTATTTT.

This clonotype appeared many times. The chain employs TRBV7-3 and TRBJ2-2; 10 bases agree with TRBD2. Trimming took 1 base from V and 4 from J; bases not matched to a gene: 6. The CDR3 runs to 17 residues. In germline, CDR1 is SGHTA, CDR2 FQGTGA. The CDR3 protein is CASSLSILAGVTGELFF. CDR3 nucleotide sequence: TGTGCCAGCAGCTTAAGTATCCTAGCGGGGGTCACCGGGGAGCTGTTTTTT.

The chain links TRBV19 to TRBJ1-4; D not certain. The CDR3 has 11 amino acids. V was clipped by 7 bases and J by 6 bases, with 6 bases between them. Germline V gives CDR1 LNHDA, CDR2 SQIVND (reference sequence). CDR3 loop: CASKRDEKLFF. CDR3 nucleotides: TGTGCCAGTAAGCGTGATGAAAAACTGTTTTTT. Full variable domain (rest looked up from reference TRBV19 and TRBJ1-4): DGGITQSPKYLFRKEGQNVTLSCEQNLNHDAMYWYRQDPGQGLRLIYYSQIVNDFQKGDIAEGYSVSREKKESFPLTVTSAQKNPTAFYLCASKRDEKLFFGSGTQLSVL.

This clonotype was counted at least ten times. The chain recombines TRBV29-1 with TRBJ2-2; maybe TRBD1 (5 bases). The CDR3 consists of 13 residues. The V gene lost 6 bases and the J gene lost 1 base, with 9 bases spanning the gap. Germline values: CDR1 SQVTM, CDR2 ANQGSEA. As DNA, the CDR3 is TGCAGCGTCAACAGGAAGAACACCGGGGAGCTGTTTTTT. Protein: CSVNRKNTGELFF.